This TCR beta chain was recorded in a study of glioma-infiltrating T cells. V was pared by 6 bases and J by 1 base, with 7 bases between. The CDR3 has 14 residues. Per germline, CDR1 MDHEN and CDR2 SYDVKM. The iRepertoire nested amplicon-rescue multiplex PCR amplified TCR alpha and beta CDR3s from RNA. TCRdb fed the multiplex PCR reads into MiXCR, producing one record per CDR3 protein. The data hold 110,000 or so distinct CDR3 sequences, with about 25% observed a single time. This clonotype was found many times. The sequence came from a human donor with low-grade glioma or glioblastoma, undergoing nonglioma brain surgery, or in good health (not recorded which). The rearrangement links TRBV28 to TRBJ2-6; D is possibly TRBD2 (6 bases). The source material was glioma tissue, nonneoplastic brain tissue, or PBMCs (not recorded which). DNA for the CDR3: TGTGCCAGCAGCCGGGGGTCTGGGGCCAACGTCCTGACTTTC. Protein: CASSRGSGANVLTF.